This record concerns one T cell receptor (beta chain) sequence. Its recognized antigen is unknown. The sample holds no much larger clone one base away, and base qualities are not on file. The data are from a study of T cell responses to AZD1222 COVID-19 vaccine (dated by TCRdb to the early 2020s). Regarding the complete study: TCR sequencing was performed for fewer than 250 trial participants, of whom about 200 were given two doses of AZD1222 and around 25 were given two doses of MenACWY control vaccine. Enrollment into the trials was organized by age into subgroups of 18-55, 56-69 and 70-plus years, and those subgroups contained roughly 160, 29 and 62 TCR-sequenced participants, respectively. The research as a whole found: Most participants were white British and females outnumbered males, and the authors suggested that clonal diversity may have been underestimated. Nearly half of unique spike-specific TCRs reportedly recognized epitopes outside regions mutated in the B.1.351 and B.1.1.7 variants. The 56-69-year group was small, and its depth increase did not reach significance, likely because of low power. After two AZD1222 doses, both the breadth and the depth of spike-specific TCRs were significantly higher than at day 0 and than in MenACWY recipients. Because no samples from the day 14 peak response were available, repertoires could be characterized only after the peak T cell response. CD4 TCRs associated with the vaccine covered the entire spike protein, and the dominant responses were in regions 160-218 and 743-854. Conclusions about previously exposed vaccinees were limited because only six AZD1222 recipients were SARS-CoV-2 seropositive at baseline.

The CDR3 regions of human TCRbeta chains were analyzed by immunosequencing. On the study's bioinformatics: TCRs in the repertoires were compared against a reference library of SARS-CoV-2-specific TCRs that had been generated with the MIRA antigen-specificity platform. Breadth was defined as the fraction of unique TCRs that were SARS-CoV-2-associated. Depth was defined as the fraction of total T cells that were SARS-CoV-2-associated. Using the MIRA data, each spike-specific TCR was mapped to the spike region that the TCR reacts to and placed in a CD4 or CD8 class. Log10-transformed breadth and depth values were compared by one-way ANOVA with Sidak's multiple comparisons tests. The table was pulled from immuneACCESS by TCRdb, which kept in-frame rearrangements only. Such tables lose some clones; where checked, under half of the loss comes from unresolved V genes, and the rest has no known cause. V, J and clone size derive from that table, while D and trimming were established from the DNA sequence. The sample data list 150,000 or so clones, and about 92% of these were observed just once. About 6.5% of the sample is taken by the ten largest.

V loses 5 bases, J loses 12 bases, and the germline ends lie 11 bases apart. Spanning cysteine to phenylalanine, the CDR3 consists of 12 amino acids. Only the CDR3 DNA is retained, 36 bases long and in frame from the first base. The sample's time point label, in plain terms: about 28 days (+/-7) after the second vaccine dose. AZD1222 recipients with second doses at about 4 weeks or about 12 weeks were pooled, because spike-specific TCR depth and breadth did not differ between schedules. Vaccinee samples were obtained from the UK trials COV001 and COV002, which included a single-blind randomized controlled phase 2/3 trial of AZD1222 (ChAdOx1 nCoV-19) in healthy adults. For TCRbeta chain sequencing, PBMC samples from trial participants were taken at day 0 and at day 28 after the second dose.

The chain is assembled from TRBV12-3 or TRBV12-4 and TRBJ1-6; a confident D gene designation cannot be given. The sequence came from an adult who received the AZD1222 COVID-19 vaccine. The sample here was peripheral blood, taken 28 days after the second AZD1222 dose. The nucleotide sequence reads TGTGCCAGCAGTCGAGCTGTGGGACCCCTCCACTTT. Translated, it gives CASSRAVGPLHF.